One TCR beta chain is described in this entry. Its antigen is unidentified. This entry is derived from a study of early stage breast cancer tumors. Whole-study context: Each sample averaged around 9.4-fold read coverage.

The ends were cut back, 1 base at V and 4 bases at J, with 15 bases in the middle. Germline CDR1 is SGHVS and CDR2 is FNYEAQ. This CDR3 is built from 16 residues. The data were produced by immunoSEQ multiplex PCR, yet TCRdb's version contains in-frame clones alone and is incomplete. Of 25,000 to 35,000 clones listed, 65% to 75% are singletons. Findings and caveats of the study: In about 85% of the 16 patients, blood comparison separated tumor from normal breast.

The chain employs TRBV7-6 and TRBJ2-3, with D perhaps being TRBD1 or TRBD2 (6 bases each). The sequencing sample was made of blood. The receptor was isolated from a person between 50 and 60 years old with breast cancer. Written as DNA, the CDR3 is TGTGCCAGCAGCTTAGTACAGGGACTTACGGCAGATACGCAGTATTTT. This codes for CASSLVQGLTADTQYF.